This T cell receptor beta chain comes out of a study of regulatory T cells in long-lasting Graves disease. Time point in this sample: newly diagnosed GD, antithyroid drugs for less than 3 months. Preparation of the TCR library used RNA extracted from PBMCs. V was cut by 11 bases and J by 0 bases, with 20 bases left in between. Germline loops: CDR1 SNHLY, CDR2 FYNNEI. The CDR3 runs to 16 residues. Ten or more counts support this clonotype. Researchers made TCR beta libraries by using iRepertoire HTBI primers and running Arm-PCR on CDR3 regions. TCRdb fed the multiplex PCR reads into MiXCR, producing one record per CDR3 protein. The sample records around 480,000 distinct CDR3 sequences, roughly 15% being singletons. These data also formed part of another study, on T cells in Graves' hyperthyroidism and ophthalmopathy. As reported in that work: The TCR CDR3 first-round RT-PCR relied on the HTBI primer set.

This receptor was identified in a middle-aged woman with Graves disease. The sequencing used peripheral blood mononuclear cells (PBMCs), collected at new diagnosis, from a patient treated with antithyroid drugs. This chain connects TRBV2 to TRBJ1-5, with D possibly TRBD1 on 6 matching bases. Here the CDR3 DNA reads TGTGCCTCACGGGGGGCAGGGAGATATAGCAATCAGCCCCAGCATTTT. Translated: CASRGAGRYSNQPQHF.